These 26 T cell receptor beta chains originate from one sample sequenced in a study of blood T cell repertoires in COVID-19. Profiling relied on immunoSEQ multiplex PCR, and the TCRdb table lists in-frame clones only, not all of them. The profile shows around 120,000 clones, 86% of them singletons. Material for sequencing was peripheral blood. These receptors were obtained from an older man who had recovered from COVID-19.

As regards this clone: This sample also contains other DNA sequences that code for the same CDR3. This chain joins TRBV6-1 and TRBJ1-4; D might be TRBD1 (5 bases). CDR3 length equals 14 residues. CDR1 and CDR2 from the germline V gene are MNHNS and SASEGT. The V end was cut by 2 bases, the J end by 8 bases, with 12 bases between. The CDR3 DNA reads as TGTGCCAGCAGTGAACAGGGAACCATAGAAAAACTGTTTTTT. Protein product: CASSEQGTIEKLFF.

This clone has just one count. CDR3 DNA: TGTGCCAGTAGTAACAGGGGTAGGCAGCCCCAGCATTTT. Its protein product is CASSNRGRQPQHF. V and J are TRBV19 and TRBJ1-5; 7 bases map to TRBD1. The CDR3 sequence is 13 residues long. V lost 4 bases to trimming and J lost 7 bases; unmatched junction nucleotides: 4. CDR1 and CDR2 from the germline V gene are LNHDA and SQIVND (reference sequence).

This clone was seen only once. The chain links TRBV16 to TRBJ1-1; 7 bases map to TRBD1. Germline CDR1 is KGHSY and CDR2 is FQNENV. The CDR3 contains 15 residues. V dropped 3 bases and J dropped 0; count of bases not matched to a gene: 4. CDR3 bases: TGTGCCAGCAGCCACGGACAGGCAATGAACACTGAAGCTTTCTTT. Its protein product is CASSHGQAMNTEAFF.

The chain is built from TRBV5-4 and TRBJ2-5; 9 nucleotides agree with TRBD1. CDR3 length equals 16 residues. Germline V gives CDR1 SGHNT, CDR2 YYREEE (reference sequence). V shed 5 bases and J 2 bases; nucleotides not matched to a gene: 10. The CDR3 DNA sequence: TGTGCCAGCAGTACCCGGGACAGGGCGGGTCAAGAGACCCAGTACTTC. Residues: CASSTRDRAGQETQYF.

The chain employs TRBV4-1 and TRBJ1-2; no firm D call. Germline values: CDR1 MGHRA, CDR2 YSYEKL. The CDR3 length is 14 residues. V lost 4 bases and J 1 base, leaving 10 bases between the germline ends. CDR3: CASSPSYINYGYTF. In DNA form, the CDR3 reads TGCGCCAGCAGCCCCTCTTATATTAACTATGGCTACACCTTC.

This sequence joins TRBV28 and TRBJ1-4; D gene ambiguous. V lost 5 bases, J lost 7 bases, and 20 bases lay in between. This CDR3 has 16 amino acids. Per the germline V gene, CDR1 is MDHEN and CDR2 is SYDVKM. CDR3 sequence reads: CASSPPQLTVGEKLFF. In DNA, the CDR3 is TGTGCCAGCAGTCCCCCACAGTTAACGGTGGGTGAAAAACTGTTTTTT.

The chain recombines TRBV4-3 with TRBJ1-2, with D possibly being TRBD1 (6 bases). The germline CDR1 and CDR2 sequences are LGHNA and YSLEER. Trimming stripped 2 bases from V and 9 bases from J, with 19 bases between. The CDR3 length is 15 residues. The CDR3 region has the DNA TGCGCCAGCAGCCAAACTAATCAGGGGTACGCGAGCTACACCTTC. It is translated as CASSQTNQGYASYTF.

This clone was recorded only once. The chain links TRBV6-1 to TRBJ1-2; 8 bases match TRBD1. This CDR3 spans 13 amino acids. V was clipped by 3 bases and J by 4 bases; unmatched bases: 1. The germline V gene has CDR1 MNHNS and CDR2 SASEGT. CDR3 region: CASSDTGGYGYTF. The CDR3 region has the DNA TGTGCCAGCAGTGATACAGGGGGCTATGGCTACACCTTC.

This chain connects TRBV19 to TRBJ1-1; TRBD1 agrees at 9 bases. The CDR3 extends over 17 amino acids. Unmatched junction bases numbered 13, after V lost 8 bases and J lost 0 bases. Germline CDR1 and CDR2: LNHDA and SQIVND (reference sequence). CDR3 coding DNA: TGTGCCAGTTCCGCCGGGACAGGGCTTTTTATGAACACTGAAGCTTTCTTT. It is translated as CASSAGTGLFMNTEAFF.

The V and J genes are TRBV10-3 and TRBJ2-5; 9 bases match TRBD2. Germline CDR1 and CDR2: ENHRY and SYGVKD. V lost 4 bases to trimming and J lost 3 bases; unmatched junction nucleotides: 0. The CDR3 is 13 amino acids. In DNA form, the CDR3 reads TGTGCCATCAGTGGCGGGGGGGAAGAGACCCAGTACTTC. This gives the protein CAISGGGEETQYF.

This clone was seen a few times. This chain joins TRBV3-1 (or the pseudogene TRBV3-2) and TRBJ2-5, with D tentatively TRBD2 (5 bases). The germline V gene has CDR1 LGHDT and CDR2 YNNKEL (reference sequence). The CDR3 contains 14 residues. The V end lost 3 bases, the J end lost 2 bases, and 10 bases lay between the germline ends. In nucleotides, the CDR3 is TGTGCCAGCAGCCACCGGACGGGGCAAGAGACCCAGTACTTC. It codes for CASSHRTGQETQYF.

The chain joins TRBV6-5 to TRBJ1-1, with no clear D. V lost 0 bases to trimming and J lost 3 bases, with 11 bases between them. The CDR3 sequence is 15 residues long. Per the germline V gene, CDR1 is MNHEY and CDR2 is SVGAGI. The chain's CDR3 is CASSYSARRDTEAFF. The CDR3, as DNA: TGTGCCAGCAGTTACTCGGCGAGGAGGGACACTGAAGCTTTCTTT.

The V and J genes are TRBV7-2 and TRBJ1-6, with TRBD1 matching 8 bases. CDR1 is SGHTA and CDR2 is FQGNSA in the germline V gene. After removal of 3 bases from V and 10 bases from J, the junction contained 8 bases not matched to a gene. The CDR3 spans 15 residues. CDR3 nucleotides: TGTGCCAGCAGCTTTGACTCAGGGGGCGGGTCACCCCTCCACTTT. Translation: CASSFDSGGGSPLHF.

CDR3 nucleotides: TGTGCCATCAGTGCAGCGGGAAGTGACTACGAGCAGTACTTC. It specifies CAISAAGSDYEQYF. This chain joins TRBV10-3 and TRBJ2-7; 7 nucleotides line up with TRBD2. CDR3 size: 14 residues. The J segment lost 3 bases and the V segment lost 4 bases, leaving 6 bases of the junction unmatched. Germline V lookup: CDR1 ENHRY, CDR2 SYGVKD.

The genes are TRBV2 and TRBJ2-7; TRBD2 matches at 13 bases. The CDR3 totals 16 residues. The germline V gene encodes CDR1 SNHLY and CDR2 FYNNEI. V lost 2 bases, J lost 6 bases, and 7 bases stayed unmatched. CDR3 region: CASSERVTSGRAEQYF. The DNA for the CDR3 is TGTGCCAGCAGTGAACGAGTCACTAGCGGGAGGGCCGAGCAGTACTTC.

Comment on this clone: The final CDR3 position lacks the conserved phenylalanine or tryptophan, pointing to a likely read error. The DNA is left out, because the CDR3 cannot be placed on it with certainty; the CDR3 is given as TCRdb lists it. This chain connects TRBV6-4 to TRBJ2-4; the table names TRBD2, a call not compared with the DNA. The CDR3 length is 12 residues, termini included. Germline V gene sequence: CDR1 MRHNA, CDR2 SNTAGT. The CDR3 spells CASTGQRTAFWL.

The rearrangement joins TRBV6-5 to TRBJ1-3; D not certain. The CDR3 contains 14 residues. Germline CDR1 reads MNHEY; CDR2 reads SVGAGI. V was clipped by 0 bases and J by 2 bases, with 5 bases between them. CDR3 region: CASSYSSAGNTIYF. Here the CDR3 DNA reads TGTGCCAGCAGTTACTCGTCCGCTGGAAACACCATATATTTT.

This chain links TRBV19 with TRBJ2-7, with 8 bases matching TRBD1. Germline V gene lookup returns CDR1 LNHDA and CDR2 SQIVND (reference sequence). The CDR3 sequence is 15 residues long. J gave up 6 bases and V 1 base, and 8 bases lay outside the gene matches. The CDR3 sequence is CASSIGAQGASEQYF. CDR3 coding DNA: TGTGCCAGTAGTATAGGTGCCCAGGGGGCCAGCGAGCAGTACTTC.

The V call is TRBV6-5, the J call TRBJ1-2, with 8 positions matching TRBD1. The CDR3 consists of 14 residues. The V gene's germline CDR1 is MNHEY and CDR2 SVGAGI. Losses at the gene ends were 0 bases for V and 5 bases for J; bases not matched to a gene: 2. The CDR3 nucleotides are TGTGCCAGCAGTTACTCGGACAGGGTGTATGGCTACACCTTC. Translating gives CASSYSDRVYGYTF.

In its sample, this clone was seen once. This chain joins TRBV5-1 and TRBJ1-1, with TRBD1 identical over 8 bases. The V gene end was trimmed by 4 bases and the J gene end by 6 bases; junction bases not matched to a gene: 5. This CDR3 comprises 13 residues. Per the germline V gene, CDR1 is SGHRS and CDR2 is YFSETQ. The CDR3 DNA is TGCGCCAGCAGCAAAGACAGGGGAGCTGAAGCTTTCTTT. It codes for CASSKDRGAEAFF.

This chain joins TRBV29-1 and TRBJ2-6; the D is unclear. The germline gives CDR1 SQVTM, CDR2 ANQGSEA. This CDR3 has 14 amino acids. V gave up 5 bases and J gave up 0 bases, with 8 bases separating them. CDR3 DNA: TGCAGCGTTATACAGTTCTCTGGGGCCAACGTCCTGACTTTC. Translated: CSVIQFSGANVLTF. Full variable domain (remainder filled in from reference TRBV29-1 and TRBJ2-6): SAVISQKPSRDICQRGTSLTIQCQVDSQVTMMFWYRQQPGQSLTLIATANQGSEATYESGFVIDKFPISRPNLTFSTLTVSNMSPEDSSIYLCSVIQFSGANVLTFGAGSRLTVL.

The chain carries TRBV10-2 and TRBJ2-1; 7 bases line up with TRBD2. Germline V gives CDR1 WSHSY, CDR2 SAAADI. Losses at the gene ends were 10 bases for V and 4 bases for J; bases not matched to a gene: 7. The CDR3 has 13 amino acids. The CDR3 sequence: CAIRGVSYNEQFF. The DNA for the CDR3 is TGCGCCATCCGGGGGGTTTCGTACAATGAGCAGTTCTTC.

The chain carries TRBV7-2 and TRBJ2-2; possibly TRBD1 for D (6 bases). Trimming stripped 5 bases from V and 7 bases from J, with 20 bases between. The germline V gene has CDR1 SGHTA and CDR2 FQGNSA. The length of the CDR3 is 16 residues. CDR3 DNA: TGTGCCAGCAGCCTTTACGGGACACGAGGCATCGGGGAGCTGTTTTTT. Translating it yields CASSLYGTRGIGELFF.

The CDR3 DNA is TGTGCCAGCACCCCAGGACAGGCAACTTATGGCTACACCTTC. It encodes CASTPGQATYGYTF. The V gene is TRBV5-6, the J gene TRBJ1-2, with 7 bases lining up with TRBD1. The germline CDR1 and CDR2 sequences are SGHDT and YYEEEE. This CDR3 is 14 amino acids long. V was pared by 6 bases and J by 5 bases, with 10 bases of the junction left unmatched. Full variable domain (outside the CDR3, taken from reference TRBV5-6 and TRBJ1-2): DAGVTQSPTHLIKTRGQQVTLRCSPKSGHDTVSWYQQALGQGPQFIFQYYEEEERQRGNFPDRFSGHQFPNYSSELNVNALLLGDSALYLCASTPGQATYGYTFGSGTRLTVV.

V usage is TRBV3-1 (or the pseudogene TRBV3-2) and J usage is TRBJ1-1, with TRBD1 as a possible D gene (5 bases). Germline lookup yields CDR1 LGHDT and CDR2 YNNKEL (reference sequence). The CDR3 has 13 amino acids. V lost 1 base, J lost 11 bases, and 14 bases lay in between. CDR3 protein: CASSQVWGERAFF. The DNA for the CDR3 is TGTGCCAGCAGCCAAGTCTGGGGGGAAAGGGCTTTCTTT.

V is TRBV6-5 and J is TRBJ1-2; TRBD1 matches at 7 bases. The V gene's germline CDR1 is MNHEY and CDR2 SVGAGI. The CDR3 spans 14 residues. Trimming at V came to 4 bases and at J to 4 bases, leaving 6 bases not matched to a gene. In DNA form, the CDR3 reads TGTGCCAGCAGTTCCCGGACAGGTTTCTATGGCTACACCTTC. Residues: CASSSRTGFYGYTF.